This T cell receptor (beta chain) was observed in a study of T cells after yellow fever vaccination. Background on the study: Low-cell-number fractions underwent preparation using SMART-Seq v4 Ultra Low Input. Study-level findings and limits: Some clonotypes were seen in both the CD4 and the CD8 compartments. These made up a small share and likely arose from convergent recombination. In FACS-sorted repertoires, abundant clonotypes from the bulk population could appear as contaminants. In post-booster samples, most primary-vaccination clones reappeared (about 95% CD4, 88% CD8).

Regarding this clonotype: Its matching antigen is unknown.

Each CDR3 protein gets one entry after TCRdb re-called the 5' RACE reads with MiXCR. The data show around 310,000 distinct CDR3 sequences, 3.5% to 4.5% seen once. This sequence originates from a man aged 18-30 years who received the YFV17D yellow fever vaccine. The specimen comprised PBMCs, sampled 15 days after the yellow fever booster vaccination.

CDR3 bases: TGTGCCAGCAGCTTGGCCCCGGTTGTGAGGACCGGGGAGCTGTTTTTT. Residues: CASSLAPVVRTGELFF. The chain combines TRBV5-6 with TRBJ2-2; no clear D. The length of the CDR3 is 16 residues. Deletions cut 0 bases from V and 5 bases from J, with 14 bases between. Germline V gives CDR1 SGHDT, CDR2 YYEEEE. The full variable domain, in which reference TRBV5-6 and TRBJ2-2 provide the parts outside the CDR3, is DAGVTQSPTHLIKTRGQQVTLRCSPKSGHDTVSWYQQALGQGPQFIFQYYEEEERQRGNFPDRFSGHQFPNYSSELNVNALLLGDSALYLCASSLAPVVRTGELFFGEGSRLTVL.